This TCR beta chain was profiled in a study of regulatory T cells in long-lasting Graves disease. Notes on the study in general: Persistent Graves' patients showed less TCR diversity than newly diagnosed ones. The study found persistent patients shared more public clonotypes (over 2,500) than new patients (nearly 1,000). The small sample size may have reduced accuracy.

Relying on iRepertoire HTBI primers and Arm-PCR of CDR3 regions, the team built TCR beta libraries. TCRdb reanalysed the multiplex PCR reads using MiXCR and keeps one entry per CDR3 protein. This table holds 400,000 to 500,000 distinct CDR3 sequences, around 21% found once. As for this clonotype: Antigen specificity is unknown.

Time point noted: persistent/refractory GD, antithyroid drugs over 5 years with positive TRAb. From RNA extracted from PBMCs, the TCR library was made. The patient group derived from an endocrinology department in Xi'an, China. Trimming pared 0 bases from V and 6 bases from J, leaving 9 bases between. Germline V CDR1 and CDR2: SGHKS, YYEKEE (reference sequence). The CDR3 consists of 14 residues. The chain uses TRBV5-5 and TRBJ2-2, with D perhaps matching TRBD2 (5 bases). This sequence was found in a female donor with Graves disease. This specimen was peripheral blood mononuclear cells (PBMCs), taken when the disease was refractory, from a patient treated with antithyroid drugs. CDR3 amino acids: CASSLAGSAGELFF. DNA for the CDR3: TGTGCCAGCAGCTTGGCGGGATCTGCCGGGGAGCTGTTTTTT.